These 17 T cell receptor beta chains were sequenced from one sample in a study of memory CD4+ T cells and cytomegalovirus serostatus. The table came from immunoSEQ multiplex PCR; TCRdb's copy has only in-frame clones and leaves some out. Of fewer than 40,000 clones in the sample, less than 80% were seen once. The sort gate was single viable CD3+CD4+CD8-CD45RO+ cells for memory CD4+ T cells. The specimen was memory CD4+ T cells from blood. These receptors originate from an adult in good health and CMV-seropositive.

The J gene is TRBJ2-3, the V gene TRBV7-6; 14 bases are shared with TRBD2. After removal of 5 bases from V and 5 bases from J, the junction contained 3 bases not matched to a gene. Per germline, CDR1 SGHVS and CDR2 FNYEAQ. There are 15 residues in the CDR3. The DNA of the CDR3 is TGTGCCAGCAGCCGCGGGACTAGCGGGGGAGATACGCAGTATTTT. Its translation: CASSRGTSGGDTQYF.

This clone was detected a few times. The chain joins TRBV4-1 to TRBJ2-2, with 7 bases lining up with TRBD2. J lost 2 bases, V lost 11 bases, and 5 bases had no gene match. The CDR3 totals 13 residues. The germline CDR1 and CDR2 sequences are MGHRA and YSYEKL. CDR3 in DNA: TGCGCCTGTGGGGGGGAAAACACCGGGGAGCTGTTTTTT. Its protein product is CACGGENTGELFF.

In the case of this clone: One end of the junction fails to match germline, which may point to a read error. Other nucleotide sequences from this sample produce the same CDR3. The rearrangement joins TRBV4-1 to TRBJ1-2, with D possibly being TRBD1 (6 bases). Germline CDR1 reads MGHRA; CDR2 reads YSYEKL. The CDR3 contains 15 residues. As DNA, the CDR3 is TGCGCCAGCAGCCAGCGACAGGAACCTAACTATGGTTACACCTTC. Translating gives CASSQRQEPNYGYTF.

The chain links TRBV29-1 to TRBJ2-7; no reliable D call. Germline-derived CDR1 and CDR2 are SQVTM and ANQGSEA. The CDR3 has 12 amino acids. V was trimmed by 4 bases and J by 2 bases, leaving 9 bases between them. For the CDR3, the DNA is TGCAGCGTTGCCCTTGATCCCTACGAGCAGTACTTC. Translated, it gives CSVALDPYEQYF.

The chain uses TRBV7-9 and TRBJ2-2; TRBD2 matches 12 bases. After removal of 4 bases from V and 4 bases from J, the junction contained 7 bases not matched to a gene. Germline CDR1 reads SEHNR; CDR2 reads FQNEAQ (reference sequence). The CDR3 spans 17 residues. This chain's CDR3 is CASSSSSGGAFTGELFF. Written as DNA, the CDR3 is TGTGCCAGCAGCTCGTCTAGCGGGGGGGCTTTCACCGGGGAGCTGTTTTTT.

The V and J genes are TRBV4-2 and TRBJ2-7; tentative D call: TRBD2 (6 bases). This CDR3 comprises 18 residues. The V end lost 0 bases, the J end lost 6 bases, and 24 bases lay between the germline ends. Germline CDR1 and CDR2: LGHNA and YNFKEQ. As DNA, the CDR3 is TGTGCCAGCAGCCAAGAGCCCCATTCACTAGGGACTTCGGGCGAGCAGTACTTC. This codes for CASSQEPHSLGTSGEQYF.

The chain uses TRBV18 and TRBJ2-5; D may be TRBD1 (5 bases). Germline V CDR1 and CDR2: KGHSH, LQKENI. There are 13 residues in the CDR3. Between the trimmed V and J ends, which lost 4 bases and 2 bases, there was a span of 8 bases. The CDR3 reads CASSQGPQETQYF. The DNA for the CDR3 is TGTGCCAGCTCACAGGGGCCTCAAGAGACCCAGTACTTC.

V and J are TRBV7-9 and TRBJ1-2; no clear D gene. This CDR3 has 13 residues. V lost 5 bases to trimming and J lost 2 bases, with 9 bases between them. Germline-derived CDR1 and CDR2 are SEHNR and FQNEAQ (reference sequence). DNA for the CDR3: TGTGCCAGCAGCCGAGGCGCAAACTATGGCTACACCTTC. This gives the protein CASSRGANYGYTF.

This chain's CDR3 is CASSVLGGSYNEQFF. CDR3 bases: TGTGCCAGCAGCGTTCTGGGGGGTTCCTACAATGAGCAGTTCTTC. J is TRBJ2-1 and V is TRBV9, with a possible D match to TRBD2 (6 bases). The germline CDR1 and CDR2 sequences are SGDLS and YYNGEE. CDR3 size: 15 residues. The V gene lost 2 bases and the J gene lost 1 base, with 10 bases spanning the gap.

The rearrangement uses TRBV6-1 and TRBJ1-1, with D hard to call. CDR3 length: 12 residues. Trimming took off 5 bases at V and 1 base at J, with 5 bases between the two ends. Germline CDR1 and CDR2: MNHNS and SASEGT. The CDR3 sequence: CASSFTNTEAFF. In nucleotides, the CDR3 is TGTGCCAGCAGTTTTACGAACACTGAAGCTTTCTTT.

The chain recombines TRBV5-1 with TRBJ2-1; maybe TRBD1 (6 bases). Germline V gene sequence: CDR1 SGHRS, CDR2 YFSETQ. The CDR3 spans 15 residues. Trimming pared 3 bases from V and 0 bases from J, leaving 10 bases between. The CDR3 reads CASSSDSSSYNEQFF. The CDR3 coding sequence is TGCGCCAGCAGCTCGGACAGCAGCTCCTACAATGAGCAGTTCTTC.

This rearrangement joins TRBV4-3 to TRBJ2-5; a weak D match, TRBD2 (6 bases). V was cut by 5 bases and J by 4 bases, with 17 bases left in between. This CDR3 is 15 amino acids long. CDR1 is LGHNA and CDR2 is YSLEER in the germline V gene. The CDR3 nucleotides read TGCGCCAGCAGCTTGGGTTTATCTAGCGTAGAGACCCAGTACTTC. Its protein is CASSLGLSSVETQYF.

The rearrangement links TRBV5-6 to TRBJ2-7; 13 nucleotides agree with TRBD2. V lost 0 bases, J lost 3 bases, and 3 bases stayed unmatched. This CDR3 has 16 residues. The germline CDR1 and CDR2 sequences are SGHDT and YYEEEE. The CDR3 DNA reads TGTGCCAGCAGCTTGGGGGGACTAGCGGGACACTACGAGCAGTACTTC. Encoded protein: CASSLGGLAGHYEQYF.

CDR3 residues: CASFRVTGGLDTQYF. The CDR3 nucleotides read TGTGCCAGCTTCCGAGTGACAGGGGGCCTAGATACGCAGTATTTT. The J gene is TRBJ2-3, the V gene TRBV7-9; 10 bases agree with TRBD1. Trimming cost V 8 bases and J 5 bases; bases outside gene matches: 10. Per the germline V gene, CDR1 is SEHNR and CDR2 is FQNEAQ (reference sequence). This CDR3 has 15 amino acids.

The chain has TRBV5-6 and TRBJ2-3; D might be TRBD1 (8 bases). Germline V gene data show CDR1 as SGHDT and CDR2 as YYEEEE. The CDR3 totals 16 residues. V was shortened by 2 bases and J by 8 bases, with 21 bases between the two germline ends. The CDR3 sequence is CASSLFFGQGLTTQYF. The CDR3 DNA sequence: TGTGCCAGCAGCTTATTTTTCGGACAGGGACTAACTACGCAGTATTTT.

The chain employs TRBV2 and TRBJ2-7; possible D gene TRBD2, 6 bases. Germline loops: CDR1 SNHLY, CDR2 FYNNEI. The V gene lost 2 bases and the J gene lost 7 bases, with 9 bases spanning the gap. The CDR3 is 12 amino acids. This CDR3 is CASSEIAGEQYF. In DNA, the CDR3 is TGTGCCAGCAGTGAAATCGCGGGGGAGCAGTACTTC.

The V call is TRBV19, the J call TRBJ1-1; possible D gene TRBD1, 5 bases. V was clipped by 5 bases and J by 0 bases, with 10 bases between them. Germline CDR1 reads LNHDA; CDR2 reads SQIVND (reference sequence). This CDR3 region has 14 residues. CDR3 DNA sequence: TGTGCCAGTAGTGCCGGGACTTTGAACACTGAAGCTTTCTTT. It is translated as CASSAGTLNTEAFF.